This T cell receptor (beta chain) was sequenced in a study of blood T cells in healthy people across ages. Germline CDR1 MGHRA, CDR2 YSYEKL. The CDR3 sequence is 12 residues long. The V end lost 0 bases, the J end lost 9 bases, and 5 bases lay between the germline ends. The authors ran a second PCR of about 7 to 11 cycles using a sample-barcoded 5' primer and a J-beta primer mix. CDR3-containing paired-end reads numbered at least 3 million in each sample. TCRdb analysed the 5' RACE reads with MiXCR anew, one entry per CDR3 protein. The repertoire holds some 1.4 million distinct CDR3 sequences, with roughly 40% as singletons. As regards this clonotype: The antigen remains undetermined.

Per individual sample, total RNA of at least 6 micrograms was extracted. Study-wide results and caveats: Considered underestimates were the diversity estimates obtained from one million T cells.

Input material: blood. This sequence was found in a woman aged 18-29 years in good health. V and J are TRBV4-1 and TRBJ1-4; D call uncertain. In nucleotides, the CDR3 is TGCGCCAGCAGCCAAGAGGGCCAAAAACTGTTTTTT. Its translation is CASSQEGQKLFF.